Only a few counts were recorded for the clone carrying this T cell receptor (beta chain). Its target is unknown. Treatment of the sample: oral pan-JAK inhibitor, 5-10 mg twice daily. This sample is part of a study of CD8+ T cells in alopecia areata. Study in general: Treatment of the treated patients consisted of oral tofacitinib, 5 to 10 mg twice daily.

CDR1 is KGHSH and CDR2 is LQKENI in the germline V gene. The germline V and J ends were trimmed by 2 bases and 3 bases, with 11 bases remaining between them. The CDR3 loop spans 14 amino acids. Study findings and constraints: Tofacitinib delivered significant drops in scalp clonality and in expanded CD8+ clones among the top 100.

After isolation, RNA underwent reverse transcription to generate cDNA as the sequencing template. The method was immunoSEQ multiplex PCR; TCRdb's version includes in-frame clones alone and lacks a portion of them. In the table there are approximately 210,000 clones, roughly 44% of which are singletons. The specimen comprised CD4+ T cells sorted from blood, sampled at approximately week 36, from a patient treated with tofacitinib. V usage is TRBV18 and J usage is TRBJ2-7; D might be TRBD2 (6 bases). The sequence was obtained from a human donor with alopecia areata. The CDR3 is CASSPGRLGYEQYF. CDR3 nucleotide sequence: TGTGCCAGCTCACCAGGGAGGTTAGGCTACGAGCAGTACTTC.